This TCR beta chain stems from a study of T cells in Graves' hyperthyroidism and ophthalmopathy. This clonotype turned up a few times. Uncontrolled infections, other autoimmune diseases, pregnancy or lactation led to exclusion of patients. Using RNA transcripts as the source, TCR beta CDR3 regions were amplified. The HTBI set primed first-round TCR CDR3 RT-PCR. MiXCR was run by TCRdb on the multiplex PCR reads, yielding one entry per CDR3 protein. This table has hundreds of thousands of distinct CDR3 sequences, 17% appearing once. The length of the CDR3 is 14 residues. V was trimmed by 6 bases and J by 9 bases, leaving 19 bases between them.

The chain has TRBV12-3 or TRBV12-4 and TRBJ2-3; D remains ambiguous. Sequencing input: blood. This clonotype was sampled from a young woman with Graves' ophthalmopathy. CDR3 amino acids: CASSWAQTSGTQYF. The CDR3 DNA follows: TGTGCCAGCAGCTGGGCCCAAACTTCCGGGACGCAGTATTTT.